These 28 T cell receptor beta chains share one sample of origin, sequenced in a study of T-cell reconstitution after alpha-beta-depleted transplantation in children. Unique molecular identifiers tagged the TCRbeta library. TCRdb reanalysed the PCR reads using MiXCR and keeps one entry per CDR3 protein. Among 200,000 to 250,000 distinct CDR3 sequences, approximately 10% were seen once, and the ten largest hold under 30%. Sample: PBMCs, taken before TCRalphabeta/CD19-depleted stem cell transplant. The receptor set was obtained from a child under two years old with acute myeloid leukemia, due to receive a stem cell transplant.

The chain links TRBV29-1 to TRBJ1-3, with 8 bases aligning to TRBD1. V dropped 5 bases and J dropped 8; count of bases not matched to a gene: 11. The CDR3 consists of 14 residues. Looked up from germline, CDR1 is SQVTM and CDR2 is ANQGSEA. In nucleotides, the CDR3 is TGCAGCGTTTGGACAGGGCAAGCGGACTACACCATATATTTT. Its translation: CSVWTGQADYTIYF.

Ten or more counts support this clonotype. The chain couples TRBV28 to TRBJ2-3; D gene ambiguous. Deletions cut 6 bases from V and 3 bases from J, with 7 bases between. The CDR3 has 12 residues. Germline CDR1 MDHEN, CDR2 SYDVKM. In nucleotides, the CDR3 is TGTGCCAGCAGAGTCGGAACAGATACGCAGTATTTT. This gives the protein CASRVGTDTQYF.

In DNA, the CDR3 is TGTGCCAGCAGCCCCGGACAGATCTCTGGAAACACCATATATTTT. Its translation is CASSPGQISGNTIYF. The V and J genes are TRBV12-3 or TRBV12-4 and TRBJ1-3, with a tentative D call TRBD1 (6 bases). The CDR3 is made up of 15 amino acids. The V and J ends lost 6 bases and 0 bases respectively, with 12 bases between them.

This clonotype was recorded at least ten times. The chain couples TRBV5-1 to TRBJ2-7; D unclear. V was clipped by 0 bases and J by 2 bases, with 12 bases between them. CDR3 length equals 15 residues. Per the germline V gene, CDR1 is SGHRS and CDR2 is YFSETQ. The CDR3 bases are TGCGCCAGCAGCTTGGTGTCAGAAAAAACCTACGAGCAGTACTTC. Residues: CASSLVSEKTYEQYF.

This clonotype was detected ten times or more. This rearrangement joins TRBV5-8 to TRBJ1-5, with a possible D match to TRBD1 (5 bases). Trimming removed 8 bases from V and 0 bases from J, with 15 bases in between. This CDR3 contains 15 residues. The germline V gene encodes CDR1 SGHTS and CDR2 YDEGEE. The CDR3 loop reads CASSRGGYSNQPQHF. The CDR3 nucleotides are TGTGCCAGTTCTCGGGGGGGATATAGCAATCAGCCCCAGCATTTT.

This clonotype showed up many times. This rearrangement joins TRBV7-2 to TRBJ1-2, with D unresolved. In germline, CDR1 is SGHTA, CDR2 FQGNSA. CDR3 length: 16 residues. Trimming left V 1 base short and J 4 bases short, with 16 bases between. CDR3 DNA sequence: TGTGCCAGCAGCTTAGGTGGGGTCGGCAACCCCTATGGCTACACCTTC. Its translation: CASSLGGVGNPYGYTF.

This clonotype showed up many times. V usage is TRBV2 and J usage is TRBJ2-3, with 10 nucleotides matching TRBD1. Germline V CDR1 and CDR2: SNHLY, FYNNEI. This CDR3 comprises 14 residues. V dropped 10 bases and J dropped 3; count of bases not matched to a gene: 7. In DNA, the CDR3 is TGTGCCACTTTACGGGACAGGGGAACAGATACGCAGTATTTT. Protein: CATLRDRGTDTQYF. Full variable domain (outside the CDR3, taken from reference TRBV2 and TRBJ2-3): EPEVTQTPSHQVTQMGQEVILRCVPISNHLYFYWYRQILGQKVEFLVSFYNNEISEKSEIFDDQFSVERPDGSNFTLKIRSTKLEDSAMYFCATLRDRGTDTQYFGPGTRLTVL.

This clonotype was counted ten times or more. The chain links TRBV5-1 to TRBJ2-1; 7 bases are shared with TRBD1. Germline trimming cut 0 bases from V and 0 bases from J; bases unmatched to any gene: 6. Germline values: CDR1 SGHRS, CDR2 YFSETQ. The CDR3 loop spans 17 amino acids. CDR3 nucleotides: TGCGCCAGCAGCTTGGGGACAGGCCCGAGCTCCTACAATGAGCAGTTCTTC. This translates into CASSLGTGPSSYNEQFF.

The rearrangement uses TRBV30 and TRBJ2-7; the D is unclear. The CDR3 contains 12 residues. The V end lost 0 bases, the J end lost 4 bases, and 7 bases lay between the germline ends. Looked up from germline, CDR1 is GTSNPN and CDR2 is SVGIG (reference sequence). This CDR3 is CAWSVSYYEQYF. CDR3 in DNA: TGTGCCTGGAGTGTAAGTTATTACGAGCAGTACTTC.

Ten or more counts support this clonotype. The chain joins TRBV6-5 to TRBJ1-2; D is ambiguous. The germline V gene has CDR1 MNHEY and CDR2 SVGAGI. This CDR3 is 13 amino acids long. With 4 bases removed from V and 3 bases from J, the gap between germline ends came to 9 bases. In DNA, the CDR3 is TGTGCCAGCAGTTTTAAGGAGGACTATGGCTACACCTTC. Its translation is CASSFKEDYGYTF.

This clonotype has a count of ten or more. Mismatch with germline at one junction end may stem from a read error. Written as DNA, the CDR3 is TGTGCCAGCAGTTCACCCAGGGGGGGGCCTAGCCGCTTT. Translated: CASSSPRGGPSRF. The chain employs TRBV28 and TRBJ1-5, with TRBD1 matching over 7 bases. The CDR3 is 13 amino acids. Per the germline V gene, CDR1 is MDHEN and CDR2 is SYDVKM.

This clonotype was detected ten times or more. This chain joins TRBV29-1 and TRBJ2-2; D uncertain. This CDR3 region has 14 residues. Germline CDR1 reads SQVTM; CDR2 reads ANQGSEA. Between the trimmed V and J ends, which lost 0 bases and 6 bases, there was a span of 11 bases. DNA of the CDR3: TGCAGCGTTGAAGATTGGACCAACGCCGGGGAGCTGTTTTTT. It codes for CSVEDWTNAGELFF.

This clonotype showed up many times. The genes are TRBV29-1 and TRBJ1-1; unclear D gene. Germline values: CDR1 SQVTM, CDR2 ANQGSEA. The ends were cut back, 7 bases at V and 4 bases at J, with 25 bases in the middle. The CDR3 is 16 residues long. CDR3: CSAPRWGVTGGTEAFF. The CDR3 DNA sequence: TGCAGCGCGCCCCGATGGGGTGTAACGGGTGGCACTGAAGCTTTCTTT. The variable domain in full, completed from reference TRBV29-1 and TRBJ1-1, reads SAVISQKPSRDICQRGTSLTIQCQVDSQVTMMFWYRQQPGQSLTLIATANQGSEATYESGFVIDKFPISRPNLTFSTLTVSNMSPEDSSIYLCSAPRWGVTGGTEAFFGQGTRLTVV.

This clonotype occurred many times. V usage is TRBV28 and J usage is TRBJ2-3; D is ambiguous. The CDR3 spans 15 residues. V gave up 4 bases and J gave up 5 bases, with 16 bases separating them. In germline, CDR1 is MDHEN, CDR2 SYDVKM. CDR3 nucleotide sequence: TGTGCCAGCAGTTCCACCTGGGCCACCCGAGATACGCAGTATTTT. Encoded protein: CASSSTWATRDTQYF.

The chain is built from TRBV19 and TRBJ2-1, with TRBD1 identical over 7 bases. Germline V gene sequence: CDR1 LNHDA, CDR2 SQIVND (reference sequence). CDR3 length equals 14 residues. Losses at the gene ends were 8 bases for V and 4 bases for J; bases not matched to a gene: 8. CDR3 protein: CASEDRVTYNEQFF. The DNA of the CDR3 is TGTGCCAGTGAAGACAGGGTGACATACAATGAGCAGTTCTTC.

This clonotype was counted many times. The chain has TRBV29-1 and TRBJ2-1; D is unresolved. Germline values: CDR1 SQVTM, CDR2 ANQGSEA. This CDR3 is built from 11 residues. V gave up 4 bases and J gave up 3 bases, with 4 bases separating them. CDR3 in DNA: TGCAGCGTTGTAGACTACAATGAGCAGTTCTTC. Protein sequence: CSVVDYNEQFF.

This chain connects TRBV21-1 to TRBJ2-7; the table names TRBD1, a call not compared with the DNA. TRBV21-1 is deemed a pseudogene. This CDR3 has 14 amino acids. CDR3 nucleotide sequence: TGTGCCAGCAGCAAGGGGCCATATTCCTACGAGCAGTACTTC. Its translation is CASSKGPYSYEQYF.

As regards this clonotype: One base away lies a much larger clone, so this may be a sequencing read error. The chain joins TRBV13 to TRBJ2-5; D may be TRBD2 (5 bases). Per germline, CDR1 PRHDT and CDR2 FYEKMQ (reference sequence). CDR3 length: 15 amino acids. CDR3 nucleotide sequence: TGTGCCAGCAGCTTAGGGACCGCAGGAGGAGAGACCCGGTACTTC. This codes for CASSLGTAGGETRYF.

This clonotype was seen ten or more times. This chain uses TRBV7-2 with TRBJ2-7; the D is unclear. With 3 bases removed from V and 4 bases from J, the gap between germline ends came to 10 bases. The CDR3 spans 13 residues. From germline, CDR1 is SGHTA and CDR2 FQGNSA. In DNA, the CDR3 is TGTGCCAGCAGCTTCTTGGAATTATACGAGCAGTACTTC. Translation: CASSFLELYEQYF.

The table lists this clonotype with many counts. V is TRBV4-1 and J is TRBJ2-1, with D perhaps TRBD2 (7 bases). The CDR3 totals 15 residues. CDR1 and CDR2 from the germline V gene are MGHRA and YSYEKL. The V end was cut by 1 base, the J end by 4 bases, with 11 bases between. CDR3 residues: CASSQAGGMYNEQFF. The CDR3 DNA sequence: TGCGCCAGCAGCCAAGCGGGGGGCATGTACAATGAGCAGTTCTTC.

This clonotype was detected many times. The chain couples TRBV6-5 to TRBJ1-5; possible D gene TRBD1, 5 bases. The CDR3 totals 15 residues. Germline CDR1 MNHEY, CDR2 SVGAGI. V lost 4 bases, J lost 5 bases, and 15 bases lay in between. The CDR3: CASSSYIGDHQPQHF. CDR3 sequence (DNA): TGTGCCAGCAGTTCCTACATAGGGGACCATCAGCCCCAGCATTTT.

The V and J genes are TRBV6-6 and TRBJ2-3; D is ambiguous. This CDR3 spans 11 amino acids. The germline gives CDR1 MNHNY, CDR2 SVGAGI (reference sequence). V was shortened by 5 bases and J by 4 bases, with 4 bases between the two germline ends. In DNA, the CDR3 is TGTGCCAGCAGTACGGCAGATACGCAGTATTTT. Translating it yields CASSTADTQYF.

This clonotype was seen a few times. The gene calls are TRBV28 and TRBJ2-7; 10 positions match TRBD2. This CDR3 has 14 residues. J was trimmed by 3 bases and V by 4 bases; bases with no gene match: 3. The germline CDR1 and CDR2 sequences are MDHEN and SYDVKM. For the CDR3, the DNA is TGTGCCAGCAGTTGGACTAGCGGAGTCTACGAGCAGTACTTC. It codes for CASSWTSGVYEQYF.

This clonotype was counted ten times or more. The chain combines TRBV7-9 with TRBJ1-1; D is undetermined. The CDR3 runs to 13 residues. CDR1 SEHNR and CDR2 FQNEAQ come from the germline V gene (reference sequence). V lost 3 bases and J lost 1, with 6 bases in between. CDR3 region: CASSFLENTEAFF. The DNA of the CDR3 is TGTGCCAGCAGCTTCTTGGAGAACACTGAAGCTTTCTTT.

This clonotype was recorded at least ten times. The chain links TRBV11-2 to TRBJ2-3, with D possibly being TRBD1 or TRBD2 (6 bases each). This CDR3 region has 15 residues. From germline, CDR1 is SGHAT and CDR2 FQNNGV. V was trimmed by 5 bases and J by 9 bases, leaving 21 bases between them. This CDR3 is CASSQTSPRGDTQYF. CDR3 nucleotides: TGTGCCAGCAGCCAAACTAGCCCGAGGGGGGACACGCAGTATTTT.

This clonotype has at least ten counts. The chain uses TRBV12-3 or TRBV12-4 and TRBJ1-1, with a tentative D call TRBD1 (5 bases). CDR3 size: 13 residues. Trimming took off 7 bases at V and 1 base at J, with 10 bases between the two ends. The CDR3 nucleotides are TGTGCCAGCAACCGCAGGGAGAACACTGAAGCTTTCTTT. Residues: CASNRRENTEAFF.

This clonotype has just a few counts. The CDR3 sequence is CASSILAGNTGELFF. The CDR3 nucleotides read TGTGCCAGTAGTATCCTAGCGGGGAACACCGGGGAGCTGTTTTTT. The chain recombines TRBV19 with TRBJ2-2, with TRBD2 identical over 8 bases. Germline V lookup: CDR1 LNHDA, CDR2 SQIVND (reference sequence). V shed 3 bases, J shed 1 base, and the junction held 1 base outside the gene matches. The CDR3 is 15 amino acids.

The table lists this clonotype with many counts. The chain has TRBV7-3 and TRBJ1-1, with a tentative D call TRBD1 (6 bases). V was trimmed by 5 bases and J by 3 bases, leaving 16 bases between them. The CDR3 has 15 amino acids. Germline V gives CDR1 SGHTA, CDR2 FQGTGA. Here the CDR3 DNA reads TGTGCCAGCAGCCTACGACAGGAGGGGGACACTGAAGCTTTCTTT. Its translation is CASSLRQEGDTEAFF.